This TCR beta chain was sequenced during a study of cytomegalovirus exposure and HLA in healthy donors. Researchers ran the PCR with 60 Vbeta and 13 Jbeta primers. Assay: immunoSEQ multiplex PCR; the TCRdb copy retains only in-frame clones and omits some. The sample shows fewer than 200,000 clones, 82% of them seen only once. Turning to this clone: What it binds is not known. The sample carries other DNA sequences with the same CDR3.

With V trimmed by 7 bases and J by 3 bases, 7 bases remained unmatched. This CDR3 comprises 14 residues. Germline loops: CDR1 MNHEY, CDR2 SMNVEV (reference sequence). Study results and limitations: The authors later found most CMV-associated TCR beta chains appeared HLA-restricted. In vitro, a few CMV-associated chains proved specific for CMV antigens. Across donors, sequencing depth was assumed by presence/absence analyses to be roughly uniform.

The rearrangement uses TRBV27 and TRBJ2-7; 9 bases fit TRBD1. The clonotype was recovered from a girl aged 10 to 17 in good health and CMV-seropositive. The sample comprised PBMCs. CDR3 sequence reads: CASKPGQGNYEQYF. In nucleotides, the CDR3 is TGTGCCAGCAAACCGGGACAGGGTAACTACGAGCAGTACTTC.